A selection of T cell receptor beta chains follows, all from one sample in a study of CD8 T cells in ankylosing spondylitis. Each CDR3 protein is one row after TCRdb ran MiXCR on the 5' RACE reads. Counted here are around 140,000 distinct CDR3 sequences, 11% occurring once; the ten biggest clones make up over 4%. The specimen was blood, either unsorted or a sorted T cell fraction (not recorded which). The receptor source for this set is a female donor with ankylosing spondylitis or in good health (not recorded which). The CDR3 runs from the conserved cysteine through the conserved F or W. The D gene is left open where the match is weak. Size is stated for part of the rows, as once, few or many counts, or as a class when the clone is expanded.

>TRBV10-3|many|TRBJ2-1|TRBD2
CAIRWTSDSYNEQFF
TGTGCCATCAGATGGACTAGCGACTCCTACAATGAGCAGTTCTTC
>TRBV11-2|many|TRBJ2-7|TRBD2
CATAGVDSYEQYF
TGTGCCACCGCGGGAGTAGACTCCTACGAGCAGTACTTC
>TRBV5-1|many|TRBJ2-3|TRBD1
CASRSPGQPTDTQYF
TGCGCCAGCAGATCCCCGGGACAGCCCACAGATACGCAGTATTTT
>TRBV20-1|NA|TRBJ2-2|NA
CSARGPATGELFF
TGCAGTGCTAGAGGCCCCGCTACCGGGGAGCTGTTTTTT
>TRBV29-1|many|TRBJ2-3|TRBD1
CSVTGEPTDTQYF
TGCAGCGTTACAGGGGAACCCACAGATACGCAGTATTTT
>TRBV7-9|NA|TRBJ2-3|NA
CASSSQGEADTQYF
TGTGCCAGCAGCTCCCAGGGGGAGGCAGATACGCAGTATTTT
>TRBV5-1|many|TRBJ2-2|NA
CASSFSGTSGELFF
TGCGCCAGCAGCTTTTCAGGGACGTCCGGGGAGCTGTTTTTT
>TRBV27|NA|TRBJ2-1|NA
CASSVGYYNEQFF
TGTGCCAGCAGTGTTGGGTACTACAATGAGCAGTTCTTC
>TRBV10-3|few|TRBJ1-3|NA
CAIRESGAGNTIYF
TGTGCCATCAGAGAATCAGGGGCTGGAAACACCATATATTTT
>TRBV25-1|many|TRBJ2-2|NA
CASSEPGGTGELFF
TGTGCCAGCAGTGAACCGGGCGGGACCGGGGAGCTGTTTTTT
>TRBV5-6|few|TRBJ2-6|NA
CASSFLGKGSSGANVLTF
TGTGCCAGCAGCTTCCTCGGTAAGGGATCCTCTGGGGCCAACGTCCTGACTTTC
>TRBV20-1|many|TRBJ1-1|NA
CSARVKWPEAFF
TGCAGTGCTAGAGTAAAGTGGCCTGAAGCTTTCTTT
>TRBV12-3/TRBV12-4|many|TRBJ2-1|TRBD1
CASSLTGWSYNEQFF
TGTGCCAGCAGTTTGACAGGGTGGTCCTACAATGAGCAGTTCTTC
>TRBV12-3/TRBV12-4|few|TRBJ2-7|NA
CASRLGQTYEQYF
TGTGCCAGCAGACTAGGACAGACCTACGAGCAGTACTTC
>TRBV5-1|many|TRBJ2-6|NA
CASSINSGANVLTF
TGCGCCAGCAGCATAAACTCTGGGGCCAACGTCCTGACTTTC
>TRBV28|many|TRBJ2-7|TRBD1
CASRGQGNSYEQYF
TGTGCCAGCAGGGGACAGGGAAACTCCTACGAGCAGTACTTC
>TRBV2|NA|TRBJ2-3|NA
CASAGITHTTGDTQYF
TGTGCCAGCGCTGGGATAACTCACACCACCGGAGATACGCAGTATTTT
>TRBV28|many|TRBJ2-7|NA
CASSWALTDSSYEQYF
TGTGCCAGCAGCTGGGCCTTGACGGATAGCTCCTACGAGCAGTACTTC
>TRBV19|NA|TRBJ2-7|TRBD2
CASSITSGRGEQYF
TGTGCCAGTAGTATCACTAGCGGGAGGGGCGAGCAGTACTTC
>TRBV27|many|TRBJ1-5|NA
CASSFIGSNQPQHF
TGTGCCAGCAGTTTTATTGGCAGCAATCAGCCCCAGCATTTT
>TRBV2|many|TRBJ1-1|TRBD1
CASSAITGGTEAFF
TGTGCCAGCAGTGCAATAACAGGGGGCACTGAAGCTTTCTTT
>TRBV29-1|NA|TRBJ2-2|NA
CSGALTGAGELFF
TGCAGCGGGGCCCTCACGGGGGCCGGGGAGCTGTTTTTT
>TRBV14|many|TRBJ2-1|NA
CASSQIRQNNEQFF
TGTGCCAGCAGCCAAATTCGACAGAACAATGAGCAGTTCTTC
>TRBV7-8|NA|TRBJ2-3|TRBD2
CASSLTGGRGDTQYF
TGTGCCAGCAGCTTAACGGGAGGTCGAGGAGATACGCAGTATTTT
>TRBV7-2|many|TRBJ2-5|NA
CASSLRATSSGETQYF
TGTGCCAGCAGCCTCCGTGCGACTAGTTCGGGGGAGACCCAGTACTTC
>TRBV6-4|many|TRBJ2-1|NA
CASSRGSEAREQFF
TGTGCCAGCAGCCGGGGTAGCGAAGCTCGTGAGCAGTTCTTC
>TRBV12-3/TRBV12-4|many|TRBJ2-3|NA
CASSVGPSSTDTQYF
TGTGCCAGCAGTGTGGGACCTTCTAGCACAGATACGCAGTATTTT
>TRBV20-1|many|TRBJ1-2|NA
CSARPAPPHTDNYGYTF
TGCAGTGCTAGACCCGCGCCCCCCCATACCGATAACTATGGCTACACCTTC
>TRBV10-1|few|TRBJ2-1|TRBD2
CASSLALAGVNEQFF
TGCGCCAGCAGTCTGGCACTAGCGGGAGTGAATGAGCAGTTCTTC
>TRBV28|many|TRBJ1-5|NA
CASIWGGRYQPQHF
TGTGCCAGCATTTGGGGGGGCAGGTATCAGCCCCAGCATTTT
>TRBV7-3|NA|TRBJ2-4|NA
CASSLIQGSGIQYF
TGTGCCAGCAGCTTAATTCAGGGAAGCGGCATTCAGTACTTC
>TRBV12-2|many|TRBJ2-7|NA
CASRLEIGGRRYEQYF
TGTGCAAGTCGCTTAGAGATCGGGGGGCGTCGGTACGAGCAGTACTTC
>TRBV7-9|few|TRBJ1-1|NA
CASSRGGRSEAFF
TGTGCCAGCAGCCGTGGGGGACGCTCTGAAGCTTTCTTT
>TRBV12-3/TRBV12-4|many|TRBJ2-7|NA
CASSSHYEQYF
TGTGCCAGCAGTTCCCACTACGAGCAGTACTTC
>TRBV5-1|NA|TRBJ2-3|NA
CASSGPRDTDTQYF
TGCGCCAGCAGCGGGCCCCGTGACACAGATACGCAGTATTTT
>TRBV6-1|few|TRBJ2-1|NA
CASEGGGSLNEQFF
TGTGCCAGCGAAGGGGGGGGGAGCCTCAATGAGCAGTTCTTC
>TRBV12-3/TRBV12-4|many|TRBJ1-1|TRBD1
CASSLRGGSNTEAFF
TGTGCCAGCAGTCTCAGGGGGGGGTCGAACACTGAAGCTTTCTTT
>TRBV6-4|few|TRBJ2-3|NA
CASSDSGSTDTQYF
TGTGCCAGCAGTGACTCTGGCAGCACAGATACGCAGTATTTT
>TRBV5-1|many|TRBJ1-3|TRBD1
CASSTTGAGNTIYF
TGCGCCAGCAGCACCACAGGGGCTGGAAACACCATATATTTT
>TRBV3-1|many|TRBJ2-3|NA
CASSLRGGARPSTDTQYF
TGTGCCAGCAGCCTTCGGGGCGGAGCTCGACCTAGCACAGATACGCAGTATTTT